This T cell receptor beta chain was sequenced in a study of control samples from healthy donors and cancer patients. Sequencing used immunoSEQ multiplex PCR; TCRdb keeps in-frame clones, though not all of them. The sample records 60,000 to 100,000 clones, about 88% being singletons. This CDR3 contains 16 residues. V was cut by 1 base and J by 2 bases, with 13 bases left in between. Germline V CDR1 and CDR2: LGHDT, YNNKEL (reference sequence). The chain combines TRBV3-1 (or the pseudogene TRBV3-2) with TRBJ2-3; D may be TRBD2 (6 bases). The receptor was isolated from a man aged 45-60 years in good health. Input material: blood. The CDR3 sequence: CASSQASRGYTDTQYF. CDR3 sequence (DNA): TGTGCCAGCAGCCAAGCGTCCCGGGGGTACACAGATACGCAGTATTTT.